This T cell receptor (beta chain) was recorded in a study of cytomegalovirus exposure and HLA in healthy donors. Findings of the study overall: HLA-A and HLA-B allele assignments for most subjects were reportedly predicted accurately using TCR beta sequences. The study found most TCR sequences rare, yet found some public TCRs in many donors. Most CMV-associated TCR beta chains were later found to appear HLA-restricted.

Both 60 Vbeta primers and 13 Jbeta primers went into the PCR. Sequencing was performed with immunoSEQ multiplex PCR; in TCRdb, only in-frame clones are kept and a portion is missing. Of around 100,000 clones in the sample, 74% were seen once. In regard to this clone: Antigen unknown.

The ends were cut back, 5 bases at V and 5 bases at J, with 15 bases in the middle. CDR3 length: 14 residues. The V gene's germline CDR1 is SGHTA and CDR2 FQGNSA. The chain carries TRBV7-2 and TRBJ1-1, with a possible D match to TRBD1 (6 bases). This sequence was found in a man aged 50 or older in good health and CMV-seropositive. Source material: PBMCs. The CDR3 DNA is TGTGCCAGCAGCCCCCAGGTAGGGGGTACTGAAGCTTTCTTT. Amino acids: CASSPQVGGTEAFF.